This paragraph covers one T cell receptor (beta chain) sequence. These data come from a study of T cells in localized non-small cell lung cancer. TCRdb's copy holds only in-frame clones and misses some; the assay was immunoSEQ multiplex PCR. The table includes some 16,000 clones, 85% to 90% detected once. CDR3 length equals 16 residues. The germline V and J ends were trimmed by 6 bases and 5 bases, with 20 bases remaining between them. Germline V gene sequence: CDR1 MDHEN, CDR2 SYDVKM. Here the sequenced sample was peripheral blood, taken before any cancer treatment. The chain links TRBV28 to TRBJ1-3, with D unresolved. This TCR came from a male donor aged 60 or over with stage II squamous cell lung carcinoma. This chain's CDR3 is CASSGRTGVYRNTIYF. In DNA form, the CDR3 reads TGTGCCAGCAGCGGAAGAACGGGCGTCTATAGAAACACCATATATTTT.